This T cell receptor beta chain came from a study of blood T cell repertoires in COVID-19. Germline V gene sequence: CDR1 LNHDA, CDR2 SQIVND (reference sequence). The V gene end was trimmed by 9 bases and the J gene end by 3 bases; junction bases not matched to a gene: 10. The CDR3 totals 14 residues. Profiling relied on immunoSEQ multiplex PCR, and the TCRdb table lists in-frame clones only, not all of them. The table lists roughly 200,000 clones, approximately 86% of them singletons. The receptor's source is a woman in her twenties or thirties who had been exposed to COVID-19. The rearrangement links TRBV19 to TRBJ1-1, with 7 bases aligning to TRBD1. Sequencing input: PBMCs or T cells enriched from blood (not recorded which). The CDR3 DNA sequence: TGTGCCAGCATCAACACAGGGGAGGACACTGAAGCTTTCTTT. It yields the protein CASINTGEDTEAFF. Full variable domain (rest looked up from reference TRBV19 and TRBJ1-1): DGGITQSPKYLFRKEGQNVTLSCEQNLNHDAMYWYRQDPGQGLRLIYYSQIVNDFQKGDIAEGYSVSREKKESFPLTVTSAQKNPTAFYLCASINTGEDTEAFFGQGTRLTVV.